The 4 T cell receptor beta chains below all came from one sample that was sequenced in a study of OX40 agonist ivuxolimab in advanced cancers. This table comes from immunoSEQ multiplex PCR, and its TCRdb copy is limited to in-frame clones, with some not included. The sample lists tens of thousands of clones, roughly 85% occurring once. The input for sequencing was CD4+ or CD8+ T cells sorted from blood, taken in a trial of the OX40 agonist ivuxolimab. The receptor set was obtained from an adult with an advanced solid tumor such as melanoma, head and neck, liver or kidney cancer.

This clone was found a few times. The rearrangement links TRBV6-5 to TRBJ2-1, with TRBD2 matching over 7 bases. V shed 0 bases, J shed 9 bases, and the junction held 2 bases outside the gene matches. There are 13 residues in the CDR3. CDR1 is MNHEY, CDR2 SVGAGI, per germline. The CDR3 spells CASSYSGRPEQFF. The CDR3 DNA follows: TGTGCCAGCAGTTACTCCGGGAGGCCTGAGCAGTTCTTC.

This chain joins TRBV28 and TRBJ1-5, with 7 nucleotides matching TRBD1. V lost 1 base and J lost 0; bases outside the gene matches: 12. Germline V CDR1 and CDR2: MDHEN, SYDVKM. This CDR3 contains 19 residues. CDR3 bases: TGTGCCAGCAGTTTATTTTGGCAGGGGGTGAGTATTAGCAATCAGCCCCAGCATTTT. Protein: CASSLFWQGVSISNQPQHF.

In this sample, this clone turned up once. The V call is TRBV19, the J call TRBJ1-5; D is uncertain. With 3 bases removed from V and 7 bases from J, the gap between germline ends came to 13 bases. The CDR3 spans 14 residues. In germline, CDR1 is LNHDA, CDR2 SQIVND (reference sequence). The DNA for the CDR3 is TGTGCCAGTAGTATTAAAGCTTCATGGCAGCCCCAGCATTTT. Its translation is CASSIKASWQPQHF.

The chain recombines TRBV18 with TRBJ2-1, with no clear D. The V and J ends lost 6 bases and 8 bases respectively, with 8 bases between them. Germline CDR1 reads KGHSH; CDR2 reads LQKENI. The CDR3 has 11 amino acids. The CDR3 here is CASSSGDEQFF. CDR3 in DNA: TGTGCCAGCTCGTCGGGCGATGAGCAGTTCTTC.